This T cell receptor beta chain emerged from a study of blood T cell repertoires in COVID-19. About the study: Samples taken during acute and convalescent COVID-19 were collected in the United States, Italy and Spain. T cells, B-cell-depleted T cells, or PBMCs provided the cDNA or gDNA that served as material.

The authors' processing: Nucleated cell counts were estimated from reference gene primer amplification. The table came from immunoSEQ multiplex PCR; TCRdb's copy has only in-frame clones and leaves some out. V and J calls and clone size are given by that table; D and trimming were obtained from the DNA. The table has fewer than 200,000 clones, approximately 82% seen once; the top ten hold roughly 19%. Between the trimmed V and J ends, which lost 10 bases and 6 bases, there was a span of 18 bases. Germline CDR1 reads SNHLY; CDR2 reads FYNNEI. The CDR3 runs 13 residues. This clonotype was obtained from a woman aged 70 to 79 who had recovered from COVID-19. The sample consisted of peripheral blood. The genes are TRBV2 and TRBJ1-2; possibly TRBD1 for D (5 bases). The CDR3 nucleotides read TGTGCCACCACCCTGGGGGGAGAGGATGGCTACACCTTC. Its protein product is CATTLGGEDGYTF.